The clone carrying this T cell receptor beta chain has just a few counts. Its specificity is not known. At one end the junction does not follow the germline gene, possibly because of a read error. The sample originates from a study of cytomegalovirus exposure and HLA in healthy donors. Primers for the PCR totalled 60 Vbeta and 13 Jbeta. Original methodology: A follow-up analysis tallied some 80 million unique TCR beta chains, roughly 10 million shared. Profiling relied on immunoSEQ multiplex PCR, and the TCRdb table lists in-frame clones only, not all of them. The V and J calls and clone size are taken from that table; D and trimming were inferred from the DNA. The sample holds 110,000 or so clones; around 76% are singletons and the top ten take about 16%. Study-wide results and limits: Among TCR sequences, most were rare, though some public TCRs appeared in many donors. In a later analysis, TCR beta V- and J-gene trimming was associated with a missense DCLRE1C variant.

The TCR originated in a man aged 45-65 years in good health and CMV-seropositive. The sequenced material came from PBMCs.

CDR3 nucleotide sequence: TGTGCCAGCAGCTTTCCCGGGACAGCCAAAGTGGACTTC. As protein: CASSFPGTAKVDF. This rearrangement joins TRBV5-6 to TRBJ2-7; 7 bases match TRBD1. The CDR3 sequence is 13 residues long. In germline, CDR1 is SGHDT, CDR2 YYEEEE.